This T cell receptor (beta chain) stems from a study of blood T cell repertoires in COVID-19. Sequenced by immunoSEQ multiplex PCR; TCRdb stores in-frame clones only, minus some. Of about 110,000 clones in the sample, nearly 85% were seen once. Germline V CDR1 and CDR2: MNHEY, SVGAGI. The CDR3 runs to 13 residues. With V trimmed by 11 bases and J by 4 bases, 8 bases remained unmatched. The clonotype comes from a woman aged 50 to 60 with acute or convalescent COVID-19. Sequenced input: peripheral blood. This rearrangement joins TRBV6-5 to TRBJ1-5; 7 bases agree with TRBD1. Here the CDR3 reads CAVRQGMNQPQHF. CDR3 in DNA: TGTGCCGTACGACAGGGTATGAATCAGCCCCAGCATTTT.